This T cell receptor beta chain was documented in a study of blood T cell repertoires in COVID-19. Looking at the study overall: Researchers got acute and convalescent COVID-19 samples from the United States, Italy and Spain. In each case, the material was cDNA or gDNA derived from T cells, B-cell-depleted T cells, or PBMCs.

Trimming removed 0 bases from V and 1 base from J; junction bases left unmatched: 3. The CDR3 is 15 amino acids. Germline CDR1 is SGHRS and CDR2 is YFSETQ. Per the study methods: Quantification of nucleated cells was approximated via reference gene primer amplification. Clones were sequenced by immunoSEQ multiplex PCR, and TCRdb holds only the in-frame ones, with some missing. The D gene and trimming were derived from the DNA, and the V and J assignments and clone size from that table. The sample includes over 200,000 clones, 80% to 90% of them seen just once. The clonotype originates from a woman aged 45 to 65 with acute or convalescent COVID-19. The sample comprised peripheral blood. This chain uses TRBV5-1 with TRBJ1-2; 7 bases are a match to TRBD1. CDR3 in DNA: TGCGCCAGCAGCTTGGCCGGGGACAGTAACTATGGCTACACCTTC. Translation gives CASSLAGDSNYGYTF.